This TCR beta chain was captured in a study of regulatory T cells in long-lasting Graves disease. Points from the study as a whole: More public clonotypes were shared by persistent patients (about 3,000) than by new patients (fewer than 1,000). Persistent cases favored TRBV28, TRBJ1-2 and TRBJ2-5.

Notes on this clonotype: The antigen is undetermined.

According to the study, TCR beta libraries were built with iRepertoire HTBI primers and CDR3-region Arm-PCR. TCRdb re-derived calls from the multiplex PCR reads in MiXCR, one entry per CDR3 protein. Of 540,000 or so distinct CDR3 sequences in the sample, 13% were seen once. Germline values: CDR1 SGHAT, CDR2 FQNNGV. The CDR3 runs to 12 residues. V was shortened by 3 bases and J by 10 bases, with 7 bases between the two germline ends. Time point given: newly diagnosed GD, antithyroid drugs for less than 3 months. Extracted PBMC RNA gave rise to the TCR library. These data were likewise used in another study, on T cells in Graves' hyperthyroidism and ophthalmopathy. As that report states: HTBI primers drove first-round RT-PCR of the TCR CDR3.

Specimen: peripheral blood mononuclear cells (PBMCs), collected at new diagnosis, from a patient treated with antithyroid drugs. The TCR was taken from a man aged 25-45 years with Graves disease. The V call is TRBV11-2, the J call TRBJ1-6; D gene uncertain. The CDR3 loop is CASSFTGSPLHF. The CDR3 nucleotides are TGTGCCAGCAGCTTCACTGGATCACCCCTCCACTTT.